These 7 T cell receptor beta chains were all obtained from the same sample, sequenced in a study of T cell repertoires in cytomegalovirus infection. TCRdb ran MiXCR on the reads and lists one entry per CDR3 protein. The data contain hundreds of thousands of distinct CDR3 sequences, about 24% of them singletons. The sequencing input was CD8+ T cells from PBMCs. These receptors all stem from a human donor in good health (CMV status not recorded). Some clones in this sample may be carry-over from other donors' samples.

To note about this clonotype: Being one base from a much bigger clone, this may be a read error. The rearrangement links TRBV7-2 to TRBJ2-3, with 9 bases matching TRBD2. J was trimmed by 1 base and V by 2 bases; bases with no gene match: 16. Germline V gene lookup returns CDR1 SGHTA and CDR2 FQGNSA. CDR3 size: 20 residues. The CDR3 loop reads CASSLKRGEGPYPGTDTQYF. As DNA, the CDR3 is TGTGCCAGCAGCTTAAAGCGGGGGGAAGGGCCCTATCCCGGCACAGATACGCAGTATTTT.

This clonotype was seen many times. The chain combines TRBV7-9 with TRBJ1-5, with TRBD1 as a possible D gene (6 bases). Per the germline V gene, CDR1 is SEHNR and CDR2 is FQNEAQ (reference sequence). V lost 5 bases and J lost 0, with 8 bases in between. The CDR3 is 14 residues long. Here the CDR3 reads CASSRTDSNQPQHF. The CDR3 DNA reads TGTGCCAGCAGCAGGACAGATAGCAATCAGCCCCAGCATTTT.

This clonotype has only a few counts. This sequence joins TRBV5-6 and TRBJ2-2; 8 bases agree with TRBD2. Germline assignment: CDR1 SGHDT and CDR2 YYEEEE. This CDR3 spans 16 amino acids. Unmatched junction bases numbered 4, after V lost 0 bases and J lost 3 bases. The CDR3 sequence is CASSLGAGAYTGELFF. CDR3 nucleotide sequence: TGTGCCAGCAGCTTGGGAGCGGGGGCGTACACCGGGGAGCTGTTTTTT. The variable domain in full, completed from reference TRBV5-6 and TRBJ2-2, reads DAGVTQSPTHLIKTRGQQVTLRCSPKSGHDTVSWYQQALGQGPQFIFQYYEEEERQRGNFPDRFSGHQFPNYSSELNVNALLLGDSALYLCASSLGAGAYTGELFFGEGSRLTVL.

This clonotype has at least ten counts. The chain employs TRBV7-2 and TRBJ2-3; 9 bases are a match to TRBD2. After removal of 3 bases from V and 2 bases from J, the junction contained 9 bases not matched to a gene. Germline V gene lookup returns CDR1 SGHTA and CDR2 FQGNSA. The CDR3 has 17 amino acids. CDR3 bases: TGTGCCAGCAGCTTGGGAGCGGGGGGCCTGAACACAGATACGCAGTATTTT. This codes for CASSLGAGGLNTDTQYF.

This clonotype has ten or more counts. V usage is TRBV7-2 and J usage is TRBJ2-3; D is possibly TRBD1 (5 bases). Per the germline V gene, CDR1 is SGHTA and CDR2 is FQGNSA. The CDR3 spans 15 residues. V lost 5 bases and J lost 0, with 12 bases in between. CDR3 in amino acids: CASSRQFPSTDTQYF. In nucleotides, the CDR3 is TGTGCCAGCAGCCGACAGTTTCCTAGCACAGATACGCAGTATTTT.

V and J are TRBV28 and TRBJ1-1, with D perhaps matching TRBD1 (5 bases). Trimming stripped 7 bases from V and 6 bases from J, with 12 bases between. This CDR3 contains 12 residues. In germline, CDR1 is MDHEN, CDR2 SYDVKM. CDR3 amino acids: CASKGSRAEAFF. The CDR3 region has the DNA TGTGCCAGCAAGGGGAGTCGAGCTGAAGCTTTCTTT.

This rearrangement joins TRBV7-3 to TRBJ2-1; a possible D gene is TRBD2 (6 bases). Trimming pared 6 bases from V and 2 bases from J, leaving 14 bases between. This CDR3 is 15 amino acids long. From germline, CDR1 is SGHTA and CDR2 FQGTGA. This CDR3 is CASSQGRGPYNEQFF. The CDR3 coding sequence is TGTGCCAGCAGTCAAGGGCGGGGCCCCTACAATGAGCAGTTCTTC.